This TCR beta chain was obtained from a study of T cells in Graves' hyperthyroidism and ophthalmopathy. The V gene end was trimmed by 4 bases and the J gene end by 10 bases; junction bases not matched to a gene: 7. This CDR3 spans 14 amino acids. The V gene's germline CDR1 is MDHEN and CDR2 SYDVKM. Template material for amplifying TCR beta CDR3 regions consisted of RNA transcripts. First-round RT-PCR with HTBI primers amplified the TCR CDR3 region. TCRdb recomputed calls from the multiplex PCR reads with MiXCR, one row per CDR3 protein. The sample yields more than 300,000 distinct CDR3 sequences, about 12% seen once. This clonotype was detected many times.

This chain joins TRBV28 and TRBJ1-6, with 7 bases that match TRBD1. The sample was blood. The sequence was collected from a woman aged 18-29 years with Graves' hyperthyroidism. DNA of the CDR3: TGTGCCAGCAGTTCGACAGGGCTGGGATCACCCCTCCACTTT. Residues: CASSSTGLGSPLHF.